This T cell receptor (beta chain) is drawn from a study of T cells after yellow fever vaccination. Study as a whole: With SMART-Seq v4 Ultra Low Input, the fractions containing low cell numbers were prepared.

Using its own MiXCR run on the 5' RACE reads, TCRdb lists one record per CDR3 protein. Among 500,000 to 550,000 distinct CDR3 sequences, about a fifth were seen once, and the ten largest hold roughly 16%. Study conclusions and caveats: Post-booster reappearance was seen for most primary-vaccination clones (about 96% CD4, roughly 88% CD8).

This CDR3 comprises 16 residues. Unmatched junction bases numbered 0, after V lost 4 bases and J lost 2 bases. This clonotype turned up a few times. What it recognizes is unknown. Source: PBMCs, taken about 20 days after the first yellow fever vaccination. V is TRBV5-3 and J is TRBJ2-1; 16 bases fit TRBD2. TRBV5-3 is sorted into the ORF group, with uncertain function. This sequence was found in a man aged 18 to 30 who received the YFV17D yellow fever vaccine. Here the CDR3 DNA reads TGTGCCAGAAGCGGGACTAGCGGGGGGGCCTACAATGAGCAGTTCTTC. It specifies CARSGTSGGAYNEQFF.